In this sample, the clone carrying this T cell receptor (beta chain) turned up a few times. The table came from immunoSEQ multiplex PCR; TCRdb's copy has only in-frame clones and leaves some out. The sample comprises approximately 55,000 clones, more than 75% of which are singletons, and around 6.5% rests with the top ten. Trimming took off 8 bases at V and 4 bases at J, with 17 bases between the two ends. Germline CDR1 reads SNHLY; CDR2 reads FYNNEI. The CDR3 is made up of 15 amino acids. The data were taken from a study of blood T cell repertoires in COVID-19. Study at large: Sources were T cells, B-cell-depleted T cells, or PBMCs; the material itself was cDNA or gDNA.

The gene calls are TRBV2 and TRBJ2-2, with D possibly matching TRBD2 (5 bases). Sequenced sample: peripheral blood. This receptor was taken from a man between 45 and 60 years old with active COVID-19. This chain's CDR3 is CASSPVAGSTGELFF. The CDR3 bases are TGTGCCAGCTCCCCAGTGGCGGGCAGCACCGGGGAGCTGTTTTTT. The full variable domain, with the rest looked up from reference TRBV2 and TRBJ2-2, is EPEVTQTPSHQVTQMGQEVILRCVPISNHLYFYWYRQILGQKVEFLVSFYNNEISEKSEIFDDQFSVERPDGSNFTLKIRSTKLEDSAMYFCASSPVAGSTGELFFGEGSRLTVL.